This TCR beta chain was captured by sequencing in a study of cytomegalovirus exposure and HLA in healthy donors. About the research overall: Among the approximately 370 donors who were genotyped, about 79% fell in the genetic ancestry cluster that is associated with self-reported Caucasian donors.

Germline V CDR1 and CDR2: SGHDN, FVKESK. The CDR3 is made up of 15 amino acids. V was cut by 0 bases and J by 0 bases, with 8 bases left in between. General study results and limits: Rarity marked most TCR sequences, yet some public TCRs occurred in many donors. It was reported in a later analysis that an Asian-associated ancestry cluster showed fewer N-insertions than the roughly 620-donor mean. Per published accounts, TCR beta sequences correctly predicted the HLA-A and HLA-B alleles of most subjects.

The PCR was carried out with 60 Vbeta primers and 13 Jbeta primers. Profiled with immunoSEQ multiplex PCR; TCRdb holds only in-frame clones, not every one. The sample contains more than 90,000 clones, more than 60% of which appear only once. This clone was observed a few times. Antigen: not known. Sequencing was done on a sample of PBMCs. The V gene is TRBV14, the J gene TRBJ1-2, with D unresolved. The TCR was taken from a human donor in good health. CDR3 bases: TGTGCCAGCAGCCAAGATCTGCGATCTAACTATGGCTACACCTTC. It codes for CASSQDLRSNYGYTF.